Below, 26 T cell receptor beta chains from the same sample are listed, as sequenced in a study of shared clonotypes between healthy human individuals. Libraries were prepared by immunoSEQ multiplex PCR; TCRdb keeps only in-frame clonotypes and omits some of them. The sample has roughly 450,000 clones; around 74% are singletons. Sample: PBMCs. These receptors all come from a woman in her forties in good health. Some clones in this sample may be carry-over from other donors' samples.

This clone was observed once. The chain has TRBV30 and TRBJ1-2, with D tentatively TRBD1 (5 bases). From germline, CDR1 is GTSNPN and CDR2 SVGIG (reference sequence). With 0 bases removed from V and 6 bases from J, the gap between germline ends came to 14 bases. This CDR3 spans 14 amino acids. The CDR3 sequence: CAWSVGGGGDGYTF. The CDR3 DNA follows: TGTGCCTGGAGTGTTGGCGGCGGAGGGGATGGCTACACCTTC.

Only one count was recorded for this clone. This rearrangement joins TRBV18 to TRBJ2-7, with D perhaps matching TRBD1 or TRBD2 (7 bases each). Germline-derived CDR1 and CDR2 are KGHSH and LQKENI. Trimming stripped 1 base from V and 5 bases from J, with 15 bases between. This CDR3 is built from 15 residues. The CDR3 region has the DNA TGTGCCAGCTCACCACTCAGGGGGGGGAGCAACGAGCAGTACTTC. Amino acids: CASSPLRGGSNEQYF. The whole variable domain, filled in from reference TRBV18 and TRBJ2-7, reads NAGVMQNPRHLVRRRGQEARLRCSPMKGHSHVYWYRQLPEEGLKFMVYLQKENIIDESGMPKERFSAEFPKEGPSILRIQQVVRGDSAAYFCASSPLRGGSNEQYFGPGTRLTVT.

The chain uses TRBV9 and TRBJ2-1; 16 nucleotides align to TRBD2. The trim removed 4 bases at V and 8 bases at J, leaving 3 bases unmatched. Germline V gives CDR1 SGDLS, CDR2 YYNGEE. This CDR3 has 15 residues. DNA for the CDR3: TGTGCCAGCAGCCCGGGACTAGCGGGGGGGTATGAGCAGTTCTTC. Residues: CASSPGLAGGYEQFF.

The rearrangement joins TRBV11-2 to TRBJ1-6; D is perhaps TRBD1 (5 bases). Germline V CDR1 and CDR2: SGHAT, FQNNGV. The ends were cut back, 0 bases at V and 13 bases at J, with 16 bases in the middle. There are 15 residues in the CDR3. In DNA form, the CDR3 reads TGTGCCAGCAGCTTAGATCTCGGCAGGGTTCTTCCCCTCCACTTT. Protein sequence: CASSLDLGRVLPLHF.

The rearrangement uses TRBV18 and TRBJ2-5; 10 bases agree with TRBD1. Per germline, CDR1 KGHSH and CDR2 LQKENI. The CDR3 is 15 residues long. V dropped 3 bases and J dropped 2; count of bases not matched to a gene: 3. CDR3 coding DNA: TGTGCCAGCTCACCCCGACAGGGGGCACAAGAGACCCAGTACTTC. Protein: CASSPRQGAQETQYF.

The chain has TRBV9 and TRBJ2-3, with a possible D match to TRBD1 (7 bases). CDR3 length: 12 amino acids. From germline, CDR1 is SGDLS and CDR2 YYNGEE. V lost 4 bases and J 8 bases, leaving 11 bases between the germline ends. CDR3 region: CASSPQGGTQYF. CDR3 nucleotide sequence: TGTGCCAGCAGCCCCCAGGGGGGTACGCAGTATTTT.

CDR3: CASSLGTAQPQHF. CDR3 bases: TGTGCCAGCAGCTTAGGGACAGCCCAGCCCCAGCATTTT. V is TRBV7-6 and J is TRBJ1-5, with D maybe TRBD1 (6 bases). The CDR3 is 13 amino acids. The germline CDR1 and CDR2 sequences are SGHVS and FNYEAQ. V lost 1 base, J lost 7 bases, and 8 bases lay in between.

The genes are TRBV7-9 and TRBJ2-7; possibly TRBD2 for D (7 bases). The CDR3 runs to 13 residues. Germline V CDR1 and CDR2: SEHNR, FQNEAQ (reference sequence). Trimming took 6 bases from V and 6 from J, leaving 15 bases between them. CDR3 nucleotide sequence: TGTGCCAGCAGTTCCCGGAGGGGGGGCGAGCAGTACTTC. It yields the protein CASSSRRGGEQYF.

V is TRBV28 and J is TRBJ2-7; D is unresolved. Germline loops: CDR1 MDHEN, CDR2 SYDVKM. The CDR3 is made up of 14 amino acids. The V and J ends lost 7 bases and 3 bases respectively, with 16 bases between them. This CDR3 is CASKLSGPNYEQYF. The CDR3 nucleotides are TGTGCCAGCAAACTATCCGGGCCGAACTACGAGCAGTACTTC.

This clone was counted ten times or more. This rearrangement joins TRBV27 to TRBJ2-3, with TRBD1 matching over 8 bases. Germline-derived CDR1 and CDR2 are MNHEY and SMNVEV (reference sequence). V lost 5 bases and J lost 5; bases outside the gene matches: 6. The CDR3 spans 14 residues. The CDR3 sequence is CASSLTGALDTQYF. The CDR3 DNA reads as TGTGCCAGCAGTCTGACAGGGGCATTAGATACGCAGTATTTT.

The rearrangement uses TRBV11-1 and TRBJ1-2; a weak D match, TRBD1 (5 bases). V was shortened by 0 bases and J by 0 bases, with 11 bases between the two germline ends. Germline V gene data show CDR1 as SGHAT and CDR2 as FQDESV (reference sequence). This CDR3 has 16 amino acids. The CDR3 DNA is TGTGCCAGCAGCTTAGCCCCGACAGTCGCTAACTATGGCTACACCTTC. Residues: CASSLAPTVANYGYTF.

Comments on this clone: A read error likely explains this, since a far larger clone differs by one base. This rearrangement joins TRBV7-8 to TRBJ1-5; D is ambiguous. CDR3 size: 13 residues. Trimming removed 7 bases at V and 6 bases at J, with 13 bases between. From germline, CDR1 is SGHVS and CDR2 FQNEAQ. CDR3 bases: TGTGCCAGCAACCCCCCGGGTGGTCAGCCCCAGCATTTT. The encoded protein is CASNPPGGQPQHF.

This clone was recorded a few times. This chain joins TRBV5-1 and TRBJ2-5, with D possibly TRBD2 on 6 matching bases. Germline loops: CDR1 SGHRS, CDR2 YFSETQ. Trimming pared 3 bases from V and 2 bases from J, leaving 11 bases between. The CDR3 contains 14 residues. In DNA form, the CDR3 reads TGCGCCAGCAGCTCCCTCGGGAGACAAGAGACCCAGTACTTC. Translating gives CASSSLGRQETQYF.

CDR3 in DNA: TGTGCCAGCAGCAACAGGGGTTTCGGCTATGGCTACACCTTC. Its protein is CASSNRGFGYGYTF. The chain joins TRBV7-9 to TRBJ1-2; TRBD1 matches 7 bases. The CDR3 runs 14 residues. Trimming cost V 5 bases and J 4 bases; bases outside gene matches: 7. Germline values: CDR1 SEHNR, CDR2 FQNEAQ (reference sequence).

This clone has a handful of counts. V is TRBV30 and J is TRBJ2-2, with 12 bases fitting TRBD2. The CDR3 length is 16 residues. Germline assignment: CDR1 GTSNPN and CDR2 SVGIG (reference sequence). V was pared by 7 bases and J by 3 bases, with 9 bases of the junction left unmatched. CDR3 sequence: CAFDPGLAGYTGELFF. The CDR3 bases are TGTGCCTTCGACCCGGGACTAGCGGGTTACACCGGGGAGCTGTTTTTT.

This clone was seen once. This rearrangement joins TRBV2 to TRBJ1-2; no firm D call. This CDR3 comprises 14 residues. Germline V gene data show CDR1 as SNHLY and CDR2 as FYNNEI. Trimming cost V 6 bases and J 8 bases, with 19 bases left between them. The CDR3 DNA is TGTGCCAGCAGGGAAAGAAGCCTGTATGAGGGCTACACCTTC. Protein product: CASRERSLYEGYTF.

The chain carries TRBV5-6 and TRBJ2-5, with 10 bases lining up with TRBD1. The J call may not be correct, given that the DNA end is closer to TRBJ2-7. The CDR3 extends over 14 amino acids. Germline values: CDR1 SGHDT, CDR2 YYEEEE. CDR3 nucleotide sequence: TGTGCCAGCAGCTACGGGACAGGGGTCTACGAGCAGTACTTC. It encodes CASSYGTGVYEQYF.

V and J are TRBV28 and TRBJ2-5, with 12 bases lining up with TRBD2. CDR3 length equals 14 residues. J was trimmed by 7 bases and V by 4 bases; bases with no gene match: 4. In germline, CDR1 is MDHEN, CDR2 SYDVKM. The CDR3 is CASSSSSGRVTQYF. CDR3 bases: TGTGCCAGCAGTTCCTCTAGCGGGAGGGTGACCCAGTACTTC.

The rearrangement joins TRBV30 to TRBJ1-2; D not certain. This CDR3 comprises 16 residues. The V end was cut by 1 base, the J end by 2 bases, with 17 bases between. Germline values: CDR1 GTSNPN, CDR2 SVGIG (reference sequence). The CDR3 region has the DNA TGTGCCTGGAGTGCCCGCCACAGTAAACAGAACTATGGCTACACCTTC. It codes for CAWSARHSKQNYGYTF.

The J gene is TRBJ2-3, the V gene TRBV19; D could derive from TRBD1 or TRBD2 (6 bases each). Germline CDR1 LNHDA, CDR2 SQIVND (reference sequence). The V end lost 5 bases, the J end lost 4 bases, and 10 bases lay between the germline ends. The CDR3 is made up of 13 amino acids. For the CDR3, the DNA is TGTGCCAGTAGTCAAAGGGGGGCAGATACGCAGTATTTT. It codes for CASSQRGADTQYF.

The chain links TRBV27 to TRBJ2-1, with 7 bases fitting TRBD1. The CDR3 length is 16 residues. The V and J ends lost 5 bases and 3 bases, in that order; junction bases with no gene match: 10. From germline, CDR1 is MNHEY and CDR2 SMNVEV (reference sequence). In DNA, the CDR3 is TGTGCCAGCAGTCGACCGGGACAGACATTCTACAATGAGCAGTTCTTC. This translates into CASSRPGQTFYNEQFF.

A remark on this clone: One end of the junction fails to match germline, which may point to a read error. This chain links TRBV7-8 with TRBJ2-1, with TRBD2 matching 7 bases. Germline V gives CDR1 SGHVS, CDR2 FQNEAQ. The CDR3 runs to 14 residues. The CDR3 bases are TGTGCCAGCAGCCCGTCTAGCGGTGTCAATGGGCAGTTCTTC. This translates into CASSPSSGVNGQFF.

CDR3 residues: CASSENRVGYTF. CDR3 DNA: TGTGCCAGCAGCGAGAATCGGGTTGGCTACACCTTC. The chain carries TRBV28 and TRBJ1-2; D call uncertain. Germline CDR1 and CDR2: MDHEN and SYDVKM. The CDR3 covers 12 residues. The V end was cut by 6 bases, the J end by 7 bases, with 12 bases between.

J is TRBJ1-1 and V is TRBV28; TRBD1 is a possible D gene (5 bases). The CDR3 is made up of 14 amino acids. V was trimmed by 5 bases and J by 1 base, leaving 11 bases between them. The germline V gene encodes CDR1 MDHEN and CDR2 SYDVKM. DNA for the CDR3: TGTGCCAGCAGTAGGGGTCCCGAGAACACTGAAGCTTTCTTT. Translation: CASSRGPENTEAFF.

The sample holds a few counts of this clone. The CDR3 loop reads CASRLTGDYGYTF. CDR3 coding DNA: TGTGCCAGCAGGCTAACAGGGGACTATGGCTACACCTTC. The V call is TRBV6-5, the J call TRBJ1-2; 7 nucleotides match TRBD1. Germline CDR1 reads MNHEY; CDR2 reads SVGAGI. Trimming removed 6 bases from V and 3 bases from J; junction bases left unmatched: 4. The CDR3 consists of 13 residues.

The chain is built from TRBV7-9 and TRBJ1-2; 8 nucleotides agree with TRBD1. The CDR3 is made up of 17 amino acids. Germline lookup yields CDR1 SEHNR and CDR2 FQNEAQ (reference sequence). The junction had 15 bases not matched to a gene; V was cut back by 5 bases and J by 4 bases. CDR3 coding DNA: TGTGCCAGCAGCCCAAGCTCAGGGACAGGACAAAGCTATGGCTACACCTTC. Translated, it gives CASSPSSGTGQSYGYTF.